Listed here are 17 T cell receptor beta chains from one sample, sequenced in a study of CDR3 diversity in severe acne. TCRdb fed the PCR reads into MiXCR, producing one record per CDR3 protein. The sample includes roughly 81,000 distinct CDR3 sequences, roughly half seen only once; the top ten take 9.5% to 13%. Specimen: blood. These receptors were obtained from a male donor in good health, serving as a control.

This clonotype occurred many times. The V call is TRBV19, the J call TRBJ1-3; D is undetermined. The CDR3 totals 14 residues. Trimming took off 4 bases at V and 2 bases at J, with 9 bases between the two ends. Germline V gene sequence: CDR1 LNHDA, CDR2 SQIVND (reference sequence). The CDR3 loop reads CASSKEVTGNTIYF. The CDR3 DNA reads TGTGCCAGTAGTAAGGAGGTAACTGGAAACACCATATATTTT.

In its sample, this clonotype was seen many times. The chain joins TRBV2 to TRBJ2-5; D is undetermined. V dropped 4 bases and J dropped 5 bases, with 2 bases sitting between them. Germline V lookup: CDR1 SNHLY, CDR2 FYNNEI. The CDR3 totals 10 residues. Written as DNA, the CDR3 is TGTGCCAGCAGTGGGGAGACCCAGTACTTC. It specifies CASSGETQYF.

The chain combines TRBV29-1 with TRBJ1-1; D ambiguous. The CDR3 consists of 12 residues. The V gene's germline CDR1 is SQVTM and CDR2 ANQGSEA. Trimming pared 5 bases from V and 1 base from J, leaving 8 bases between. The CDR3 protein is CSVRRANTEAFF. The CDR3 DNA reads TGCAGCGTTAGGAGGGCGAACACTGAAGCTTTCTTT.

This clonotype was detected many times. CDR3 coding DNA: TGTGCCAGCAGTTTATCGGGACAGCAGAGCTCCTACGAGCAGTACTTC. Translated: CASSLSGQQSSYEQYF. The gene calls are TRBV27 and TRBJ2-7; 7 bases map to TRBD1. Germline CDR1 reads MNHEY; CDR2 reads SMNVEV (reference sequence). J gave up 0 bases and V 0 bases, and 5 bases lay outside the gene matches. The CDR3 runs to 16 residues.

There are a few counts of this clonotype. V usage is TRBV5-1 and J usage is TRBJ2-7; TRBD1 is a possible D gene (6 bases). CDR1 is SGHRS and CDR2 is YFSETQ in the germline V gene. This CDR3 spans 12 amino acids. V dropped 2 bases and J dropped 6 bases, with 9 bases sitting between them. The DNA for the CDR3 is TGCGCCAGCAGCTTTGTGGGGGCCGAGCAGTACTTC. Its translation is CASSFVGAEQYF.

This clonotype was counted at least ten times. The chain recombines TRBV19 with TRBJ2-7, with D possibly TRBD1 on 6 matching bases. Germline V CDR1 and CDR2: LNHDA, SQIVND (reference sequence). V dropped 5 bases and J dropped 2 bases, with 19 bases sitting between them. CDR3 length: 16 residues. The CDR3, as DNA: TGTGCCAGTAGTGATCTTCCTCGGGACACCCCCTACGAGCAGTACTTC. The encoded protein is CASSDLPRDTPYEQYF.

This clonotype was counted ten times or more. The genes are TRBV7-9 and TRBJ2-3, with D possibly TRBD2 on 6 matching bases. The CDR3 runs 14 residues. Trimming stripped 7 bases from V and 4 bases from J, with 15 bases between. Germline CDR1 reads SEHNR; CDR2 reads FQNEAQ (reference sequence). DNA for the CDR3: TGTGCCAGCACCCCTAGGAGGGGATCAGATACGCAGTATTTT. Its protein is CASTPRRGSDTQYF.

This clonotype has at least ten counts. The chain is built from TRBV4-2 and TRBJ1-4; 7 positions agree with TRBD1. Germline CDR1 reads LGHNA; CDR2 reads YNFKEQ. This CDR3 has 15 amino acids. V lost 4 bases and J lost 8; bases outside the gene matches: 10. The CDR3 is CASSPRQGLHEKLFF. CDR3 nucleotides: TGTGCCAGCAGCCCCCGACAGGGACTCCACGAAAAACTGTTTTTT.

As to this clonotype: A junction boundary mismatches the germline segment, possibly from a read error. J is TRBJ1-2 and V is TRBV10-3, with D unresolved. The CDR3 consists of 12 residues. Germline CDR1 ENHRY, CDR2 SYGVKD. The CDR3 DNA reads as TGTGCCAGCAGTTTGGCAGCGCGTGGCTACACCTTC. This encodes CASSLAARGYTF.

This clonotype was recorded at least ten times. V is TRBV6-5 and J is TRBJ2-1; D possibly corresponds to TRBD2 (5 bases). Germline assignment: CDR1 MNHEY and CDR2 SVGAGI. This CDR3 contains 15 residues. The ends were cut back, 0 bases at V and 3 bases at J, with 9 bases in the middle. The chain's CDR3 is CASSYSSEIYNEQFF. CDR3 nucleotide sequence: TGTGCCAGCAGTTACTCTAGCGAGATCTACAATGAGCAGTTCTTC.

This sequence joins TRBV6-5 and TRBJ1-3; D possibly corresponds to TRBD1 (5 bases). Germline loops: CDR1 MNHEY, CDR2 SVGAGI. With 5 bases removed from V and 0 bases from J, the gap between germline ends came to 8 bases. This CDR3 spans 14 amino acids. CDR3 loop: CASSPTGSGNTIYF. The CDR3 DNA reads TGTGCCAGCAGTCCCACAGGCTCTGGAAACACCATATATTTT.

This clonotype was picked up one time. Because the CDR3 is missing its conserved closing phenylalanine or tryptophan, this is likely a read error. The chain links TRBV29-1 to TRBJ1-2; D ambiguous. V lost 7 bases and J lost 8, with 20 bases in between. This CDR3 has 13 amino acids. Germline V gene sequence: CDR1 SQVTM, CDR2 ANQGSEA. The CDR3 loop reads CSACSGESQGYTV. CDR3 DNA sequence: TGCAGCGCCTGTTCCGGGGAATCACAAGGCTACACCGTC.

The chain employs TRBV6-5 and TRBJ2-7; 8 bases align to TRBD2. Germline V gene data show CDR1 as MNHEY and CDR2 as SVGAGI. This CDR3 has 14 amino acids. V lost 5 bases and J lost 4; bases outside the gene matches: 7. CDR3 DNA: TGTGCCAGCAGTAGGGACCTAGCGGGTTACGAGCAGTACTTC. It translates to CASSRDLAGYEQYF.

Notes on this clonotype: Because it lacks the conserved phenylalanine or tryptophan at the end, this CDR3 is likely a read error. The DNA is left out, because the CDR3 cannot be placed on it with certainty; the CDR3 is given as TCRdb lists it. V and J are TRBV7-3 and TRBJ2-7; the table's D call, TRBD1, has no DNA check behind it. With termini counted, the CDR3 has 13 amino acids. Germline values: CDR1 SGHTA, CDR2 FQGTGA. CDR3 amino acids: CASSLLPTGGEFH.

The sample holds one count of this clonotype. The chain uses TRBV10-1 and TRBJ2-5; 10 positions match TRBD2. Germline assignment: CDR1 WNHNN and CDR2 SYGVQD (reference sequence). The V gene end was trimmed by 9 bases and the J gene end by 4 bases; junction bases not matched to a gene: 11. This CDR3 has 15 residues. CDR3 sequence reads: CASAGLAGDGETQYF. The CDR3 coding sequence is TGCGCCAGTGCGGGGCTAGCGGGGGACGGAGAGACCCAGTACTTC.

Remarks on this clonotype: The germline gene is not matched at one end of the junction; a read error may be the cause. The gene calls are TRBV20-1 and TRBJ2-2; 9 bases are shared with TRBD2. Germline V gives CDR1 DFQATT, CDR2 SNEGSKA (reference sequence). The CDR3 covers 14 residues. CDR3 in DNA: TGCAGTGCTAGGGCTAGCGGGAACACCGGGGAGCTGTCTTGG. Its translation is CSARASGNTGELSW.

This clonotype came up a few times. The chain joins TRBV25-1 to TRBJ2-3, with D tentatively TRBD1 or TRBD2 (6 bases each). The V and J ends lost 4 bases and 3 bases respectively, with 14 bases between them. The CDR3 totals 15 residues. CDR1 is MGHDK, CDR2 SYGVNS, per germline. In nucleotides, the CDR3 is TGTGCCAGCAGTGTTGGGGGGCAGGGGACAGATACGCAGTATTTT. This gives the protein CASSVGGQGTDTQYF.